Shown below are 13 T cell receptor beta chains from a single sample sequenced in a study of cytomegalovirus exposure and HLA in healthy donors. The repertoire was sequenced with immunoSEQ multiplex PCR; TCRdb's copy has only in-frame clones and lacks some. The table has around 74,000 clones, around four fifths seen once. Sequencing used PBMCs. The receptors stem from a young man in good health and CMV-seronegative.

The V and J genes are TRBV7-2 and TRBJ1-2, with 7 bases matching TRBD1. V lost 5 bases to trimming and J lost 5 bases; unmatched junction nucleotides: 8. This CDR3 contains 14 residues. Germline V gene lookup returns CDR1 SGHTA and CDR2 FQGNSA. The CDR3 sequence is CASSVTGAGYGYTF. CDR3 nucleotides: TGTGCCAGCAGCGTAACAGGGGCAGGGTATGGCTACACCTTC.

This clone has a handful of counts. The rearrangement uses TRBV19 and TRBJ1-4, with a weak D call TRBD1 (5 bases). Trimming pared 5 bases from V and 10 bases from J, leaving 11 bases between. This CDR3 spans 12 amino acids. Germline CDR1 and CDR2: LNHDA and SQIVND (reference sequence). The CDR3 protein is CASSPGLGKLFF. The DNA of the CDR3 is TGTGCCAGTAGTCCAGGGTTAGGAAAACTGTTTTTT.

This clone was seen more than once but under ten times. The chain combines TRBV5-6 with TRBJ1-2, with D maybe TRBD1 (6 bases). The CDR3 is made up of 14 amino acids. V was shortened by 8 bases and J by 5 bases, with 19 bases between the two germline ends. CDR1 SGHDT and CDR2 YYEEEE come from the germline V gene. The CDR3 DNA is TGTGCCAGTGAGGGGGGGCAGAAAAGTTATGGCTACACCTTC. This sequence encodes CASEGGQKSYGYTF.

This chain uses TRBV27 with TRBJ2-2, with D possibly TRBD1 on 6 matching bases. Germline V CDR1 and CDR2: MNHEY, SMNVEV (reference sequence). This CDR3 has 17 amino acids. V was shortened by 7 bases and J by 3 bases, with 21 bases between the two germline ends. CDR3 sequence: CASTLRPHRDHTGELFF. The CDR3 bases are TGTGCCAGCACCTTAAGGCCCCACAGGGACCACACCGGGGAGCTGTTTTTT.

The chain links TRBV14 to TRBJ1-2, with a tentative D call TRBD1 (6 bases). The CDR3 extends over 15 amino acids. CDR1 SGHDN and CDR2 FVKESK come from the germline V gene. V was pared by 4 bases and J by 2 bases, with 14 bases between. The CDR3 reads CASSRGGQRNYGYTF. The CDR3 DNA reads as TGTGCCAGCAGCCGCGGGGGGCAGAGGAACTATGGCTACACCTTC.

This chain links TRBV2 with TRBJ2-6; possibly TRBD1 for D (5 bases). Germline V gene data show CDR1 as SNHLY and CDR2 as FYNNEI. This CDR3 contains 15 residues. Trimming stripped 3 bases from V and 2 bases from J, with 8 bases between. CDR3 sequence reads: CASSEQTAGANVLTF. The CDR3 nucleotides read TGTGCCAGCAGTGAGCAGACAGCTGGGGCCAACGTCCTGACTTTC.

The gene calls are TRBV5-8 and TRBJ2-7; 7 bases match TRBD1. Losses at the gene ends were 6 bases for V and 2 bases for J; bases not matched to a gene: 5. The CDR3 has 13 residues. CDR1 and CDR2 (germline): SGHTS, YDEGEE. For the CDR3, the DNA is TGTGCCAGCACCTGGACAGGAGCCTACGAGCAGTACGTC. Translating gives CASTWTGAYEQYV.

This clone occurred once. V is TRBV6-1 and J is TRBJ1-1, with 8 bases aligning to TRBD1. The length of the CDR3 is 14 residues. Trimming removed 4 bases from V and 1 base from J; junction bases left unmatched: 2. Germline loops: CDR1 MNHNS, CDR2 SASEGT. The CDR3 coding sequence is TGTGCCAGCAGTGTGGACAGGGCGAACACTGAAGCTTTCTTT. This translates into CASSVDRANTEAFF.

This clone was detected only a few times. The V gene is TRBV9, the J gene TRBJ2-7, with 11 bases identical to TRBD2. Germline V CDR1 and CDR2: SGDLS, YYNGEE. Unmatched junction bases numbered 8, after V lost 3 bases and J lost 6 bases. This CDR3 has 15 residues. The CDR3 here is CASSASGTSGLEQYF. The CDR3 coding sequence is TGTGCCAGCAGCGCCTCCGGGACTAGCGGCCTCGAGCAGTACTTC.

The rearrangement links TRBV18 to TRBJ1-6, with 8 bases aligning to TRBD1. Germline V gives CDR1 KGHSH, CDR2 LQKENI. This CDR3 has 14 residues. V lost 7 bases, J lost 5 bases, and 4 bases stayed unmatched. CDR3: CASLPGQDNSPLHF. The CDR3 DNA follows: TGTGCCAGCTTACCGGGACAGGATAATTCACCCCTCCACTTT.

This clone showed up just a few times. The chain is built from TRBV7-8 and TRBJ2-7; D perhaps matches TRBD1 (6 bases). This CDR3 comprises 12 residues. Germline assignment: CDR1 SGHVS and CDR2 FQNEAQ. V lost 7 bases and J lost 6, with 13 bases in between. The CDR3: CASNHQGLEQYF. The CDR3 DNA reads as TGTGCCAGCAATCATCAGGGGCTCGAGCAGTACTTC.

Written as DNA, the CDR3 is TGTGCCAGCTCACCAACGGCCAGACCAGACGGGGCCGGGGAGCTGTTTTTT. Its protein product is CASSPTARPDGAGELFF. J is TRBJ2-2 and V is TRBV18; possible D gene TRBD2, 5 bases. The germline CDR1 and CDR2 sequences are KGHSH and LQKENI. CDR3 length: 17 residues. V was shortened by 2 bases and J by 6 bases, with 19 bases between the two germline ends.

CDR3 in DNA: TGTGCCAGCAGCCAAGACTACGGGGGGGCTACAGATACGCAGTATTTT. Its translation is CASSQDYGGATDTQYF. V is TRBV4-2 and J is TRBJ2-3, with 8 bases identical to TRBD2. Per germline, CDR1 LGHNA and CDR2 YNFKEQ. The length of the CDR3 is 16 residues. The trim removed 0 bases at V and 3 bases at J, leaving 5 bases unmatched.